This passage covers 23 T cell receptor beta chains from one sample sequenced in a study of blood T cell repertoires in COVID-19. The method was immunoSEQ multiplex PCR; TCRdb's version includes in-frame clones alone and lacks a portion of them. This table has around 100,000 clones, 80% appearing once. Sequenced material: peripheral blood. The receptors were sampled from a man in his 70s with active or convalescent COVID-19.

The chain carries TRBV5-6 and TRBJ2-7; TRBD2 matches 9 bases. The V segment lost 4 bases and the J segment 6 bases; nucleotides outside the gene matches: 2. Per the germline V gene, CDR1 is SGHDT and CDR2 is YYEEEE. The length of the CDR3 is 12 residues. CDR3 sequence: CASSRGGGEQYF. For the CDR3, the DNA is TGTGCCAGCAGCCGCGGGGGGGGCGAGCAGTACTTC.

In nucleotides, the CDR3 is TGTGCCAGCAGCCTGAATCGGGACAGGGGGCTGGACACTGAAGCTTTCTTT. It yields the protein CASSLNRDRGLDTEAFF. The J gene is TRBJ1-1, the V gene TRBV7-7; 12 bases map to TRBD1. The V gene end was trimmed by 5 bases and the J gene end by 3 bases; junction bases not matched to a gene: 10. There are 17 residues in the CDR3. The germline gives CDR1 SSHAT, CDR2 FNYEAQ (reference sequence).

The chain links TRBV24-1 to TRBJ2-4, with TRBD1 matching 9 bases. This CDR3 spans 18 amino acids. V was clipped by 6 bases and J by 10 bases; unmatched bases: 21. Germline values: CDR1 KGHDR, CDR2 SFDVKD. The CDR3 nucleotides read TGTGCCACCAGTTCGCACAGGTCTTGGGACAGGGTTTTAGCTATTCAGTACTTC. Encoded protein: CATSSHRSWDRVLAIQYF.

The V and J genes are TRBV3-1 (or the pseudogene TRBV3-2) and TRBJ1-4, with TRBD1 matching over 8 bases. Trimming at V came to 1 base and at J to 8 bases, leaving 12 bases not matched to a gene. The germline gives CDR1 LGHDT, CDR2 YNNKEL (reference sequence). This CDR3 comprises 17 residues. CDR3 in DNA: TGTGCCAGCAGCCAAGGGGGGACAGGATATTTAGGGGAAAAACTGTTTTTT. It is translated as CASSQGGTGYLGEKLFF.

The sample holds one count of this clone. This chain uses TRBV30 with TRBJ1-3; weak D call: TRBD1 (5 bases). V lost 5 bases and J 1 base, leaving 15 bases between the germline ends. The germline V gene encodes CDR1 GTSNPN and CDR2 SVGIG (reference sequence). CDR3 length: 15 residues. The CDR3, as DNA: TGTGCCTGGGCTAAGGGGCAGGCTTCTGGAAACACCATATATTTT. As protein: CAWAKGQASGNTIYF.

There are a few counts of this clone. The gene calls are TRBV4-3 and TRBJ1-5, with D possibly matching TRBD1 (6 bases). This CDR3 is 14 amino acids long. Germline V gene data show CDR1 as LGHNA and CDR2 as YSLEER. Between the trimmed V and J ends, which lost 5 bases and 3 bases, there was a span of 11 bases. The DNA for the CDR3 is TGCGCCAGCAGCAAAACAGGGAACAATCAGCCCCAGCATTTT. Translation gives CASSKTGNNQPQHF.

The sample holds one count of this clone. The chain has TRBV12-3 or TRBV12-4 and TRBJ2-1, with D hard to call. The CDR3 runs to 10 residues. V gave up 3 bases and J gave up 9 bases, with 3 bases separating them. CDR3 protein: CASSFGEQFF. The CDR3 region has the DNA TGTGCCAGCAGTTTCGGTGAGCAGTTCTTC.

This clone was found once. The chain couples TRBV5-1 to TRBJ1-2; weak D call: TRBD1 (5 bases). Trimming took 0 bases from V and 5 from J, leaving 11 bases between them. Germline lookup yields CDR1 SGHRS and CDR2 YFSETQ. CDR3 length equals 14 residues. The CDR3 is CASSLDAGKYGYTF. The CDR3 DNA follows: TGCGCCAGCAGCTTGGATGCAGGGAAATATGGCTACACCTTC.

This clone was counted a single time. V gene TRBV19 combines with J gene TRBJ1-1; D gene unclear. CDR1 LNHDA and CDR2 SQIVND come from the germline V gene (reference sequence). The CDR3 covers 13 residues. Trimming stripped 9 bases from V and 4 bases from J, with 15 bases between. The CDR3 protein is CASPGPGGTEAFF. CDR3 in DNA: TGTGCCAGCCCAGGACCGGGAGGCACTGAAGCTTTCTTT.

V is TRBV5-1 and J is TRBJ2-3; TRBD1 agrees at 9 bases. Germline trimming cut 0 bases from V and 2 bases from J; bases unmatched to any gene: 4. Per the germline V gene, CDR1 is SGHRS and CDR2 is YFSETQ. The CDR3 consists of 16 residues. The CDR3 loop is CASSLGDRESTDTQYF. CDR3 DNA sequence: TGCGCCAGCAGCTTGGGGGACAGGGAGTCCACAGATACGCAGTATTTT.

This chain joins TRBV2 and TRBJ1-2; 9 nucleotides align to TRBD1. CDR3 length equals 16 residues. The V and J ends lost 6 bases and 5 bases, in that order; junction bases with no gene match: 13. Germline V gene lookup returns CDR1 SNHLY and CDR2 FYNNEI. Here the CDR3 DNA reads TGTGCCAGCAGGGATAATTTACAGGGGGCTTTGTATGGCTACACCTTC. It translates to CASRDNLQGALYGYTF.

The rearrangement joins TRBV4-1 to TRBJ2-7; perhaps TRBD2 as D (7 bases). The germline V and J ends were trimmed by 5 bases and 0 bases, with 11 bases remaining between them. The germline CDR1 and CDR2 sequences are MGHRA and YSYEKL. The CDR3 covers 14 residues. CDR3 sequence (DNA): TGCGCCAGCAGCGGGGGGGCGGACTCCTACGAGCAGTACTTC. Translating it yields CASSGGADSYEQYF.

This chain connects TRBV7-3 to TRBJ2-3; D is possibly TRBD2 (6 bases). The CDR3 spans 15 residues. From germline, CDR1 is SGHTA and CDR2 FQGTGA. With 1 base removed from V and 5 bases from J, the gap between germline ends came to 13 bases. The CDR3 loop reads CASSLSNGGRDTQYF. Written as DNA, the CDR3 is TGTGCCAGCAGCTTAAGTAACGGGGGAAGAGATACGCAGTATTTT.

J is TRBJ2-7 and V is TRBV30, with TRBD1 matching over 7 bases. V lost 4 bases and J lost 2; bases outside the gene matches: 17. The CDR3 is 17 amino acids. Germline V gene lookup returns CDR1 GTSNPN and CDR2 SVGIG (reference sequence). CDR3 protein: CAWTLPWGQGVTYEQYF. The DNA of the CDR3 is TGTGCCTGGACCCTTCCGTGGGGGCAGGGGGTTACCTACGAGCAGTACTTC.

This chain links TRBV12-3 or TRBV12-4 with TRBJ1-2; D uncertain. The V end was cut by 8 bases, the J end by 5 bases, with 6 bases between. The CDR3 runs to 10 residues. CDR3 amino acids: CASGGYGYTF. The CDR3 nucleotides read TGTGCCAGCGGCGGGTATGGCTACACCTTC.

The V and J genes are TRBV7-9 and TRBJ2-1; possibly TRBD1 for D (6 bases). The V gene's germline CDR1 is SEHNR and CDR2 FQNEAQ (reference sequence). The CDR3 loop spans 18 amino acids. Deletions cut 7 bases from V and 0 bases from J, with 22 bases between. The DNA for the CDR3 is TGTGCCAGCACCCCAGGCCAGGGACAACTCAGCTCCTACAATGAGCAGTTCTTC. Residues: CASTPGQGQLSSYNEQFF.

This clone appeared many times. J is TRBJ1-4 and V is TRBV28, with unresolved D. The germline V gene has CDR1 MDHEN and CDR2 SYDVKM. The CDR3 covers 14 residues. V lost 6 bases and J lost 7, with 15 bases in between. CDR3 amino acids: CASSSLRGSEKLFF. The CDR3 DNA reads TGTGCCAGCAGCTCATTGCGGGGAAGTGAAAAACTGTTTTTT. Variable domain in full (rest from reference TRBV28 and TRBJ1-4): DVKVTQSSRYLVKRTGEKVFLECVQDMDHENMFWYRQDPGLGLRLIYFSYDVKMKEKGDIPEGYSVSREKKERFSLILESASTNQTSMYLCASSSLRGSEKLFFGSGTQLSVL.

The rearrangement uses TRBV7-2 and TRBJ1-1; TRBD1 might be the D (5 bases). There are 15 residues in the CDR3. Germline-derived CDR1 and CDR2 are SGHTA and FQGNSA. V was shortened by 2 bases and J by 1 base, with 11 bases between the two germline ends. CDR3 in amino acids: CASSLSGTRNTEAFF. DNA of the CDR3: TGTGCCAGCAGCTTATCGGGGACTCGGAACACTGAAGCTTTCTTT. Drawing the rest from reference TRBV7-2 and TRBJ1-1, the complete variable domain is GAGVSQSPSNKVTEKGKDVELRCDPISGHTALYWYRQSLGQGLEFLIYFQGNSAPDKSGLPSDRFSAERTGGSVSTLTIQRTQQEDSAVYLCASSLSGTRNTEAFFGQGTRLTVV.

The genes are TRBV7-2 and TRBJ2-1, with D possibly TRBD2 on 5 matching bases. The germline V and J ends were trimmed by 8 bases and 4 bases, with 12 bases remaining between them. Germline assignment: CDR1 SGHTA and CDR2 FQGNSA. CDR3 length: 13 residues. The CDR3, as DNA: TGTGCCAGCGGATTCAGCGGATACAATGAGCAGTTCTTC. Protein product: CASGFSGYNEQFF.

The rearrangement joins TRBV5-6 to TRBJ2-1; TRBD1 agrees at 7 bases. Germline V lookup: CDR1 SGHDT, CDR2 YYEEEE. V was pared by 4 bases and J by 4 bases, with 11 bases of the junction left unmatched. This CDR3 comprises 16 residues. The DNA of the CDR3 is TGTGCCAGCAGCCCTGAACGGGACAGATTTTACAATGAGCAGTTCTTC. Amino acid sequence: CASSPERDRFYNEQFF.

The chain joins TRBV30 to TRBJ2-7; maybe TRBD1 (5 bases). Germline-derived CDR1 and CDR2 are GTSNPN and SVGIG (reference sequence). The CDR3 totals 13 residues. V was clipped by 5 bases and J by 2 bases, with 13 bases between them. In DNA, the CDR3 is TGTGCCTGGGGGGAAGGGGCGCCCTACGAGCAGTACTTC. It is translated as CAWGEGAPYEQYF.

This sequence joins TRBV5-1 and TRBJ2-7, with TRBD1 as a possible D gene (7 bases). CDR3 length equals 18 residues. V was cut by 3 bases and J by 2 bases, with 24 bases left in between. Germline CDR1 reads SGHRS; CDR2 reads YFSETQ. CDR3: CASSSGELDRVLTYEQYF. CDR3 in DNA: TGCGCCAGCAGCTCGGGAGAGCTCGACAGGGTTCTTACCTACGAGCAGTACTTC.

The sample holds a few counts of this clone. This chain joins TRBV4-1 and TRBJ2-7, with D maybe TRBD1 (6 bases). This CDR3 region has 12 residues. Between the trimmed V and J ends, which lost 3 bases and 6 bases, there was a span of 9 bases. CDR1 is MGHRA and CDR2 is YSYEKL in the germline V gene. The CDR3 reads CASSQTGAEQYF. The CDR3 DNA reads as TGCGCCAGCAGCCAGACAGGCGCCGAGCAGTACTTC.